This T cell receptor beta chain was profiled in a study of neurological immune-mediated disorders. The CDR3 is 14 residues long, ends included. Germline-derived CDR1 and CDR2 are SNHLY and FYNNEI. This clonotype was counted many times. The DNA is omitted, as the CDR3 cannot be located on it reliably, and the CDR3 follows TCRdb's listing. TCRdb re-derived calls from the 5' RACE reads in MiXCR, one entry per CDR3 protein. Among about 46,000 distinct CDR3 sequences listed, roughly 3% were seen once. Specimen: PBMCs. V and J are TRBV2 and TRBJ2-5. The sequence derives from a woman aged 50 to 60 with multiple sclerosis. The CDR3 reads CASSILGAQETQYF.